The T cell receptor (beta chain) described here comes from a study of shared clonotypes between healthy human individuals (dated by TCRdb to 2020 to 2022). Broadly, across the study: A few men and a couple of women, aged 18 to 49 years, made up the cohort. Different laboratories and diverse techniques were used to prepare libraries and sequence TCR repertoires, to increase sequencing depth and limit assay-specific biases. Between about 0.94 and 8.9 billion PBMCs per donor were obtained by leukapheresis. To estimate repertoire size and how much clonotypes are shared between individuals, the study performed deep sequencing of blood TCR repertoires from roughly five healthy adults. Overall results and qualifications from the work: Because the study included only a small number of donors, the genetic and exposure-history diversity represented was limited. Pairwise subsampling led to the expectation that sequencing depth would affect the degree of clonotype sharing among donors. Sampling was restricted to blood, and TCR repertoires in tissue are likely to differ from TCR repertoires in blood.

The germline V gene (reference sequence) sets CDR1 to LNHDA and CDR2 to SQIVND. Trimming removed 0 bases from V and 4 bases from J; the gene matches leave 4 bases unexplained. From its cysteine to its phenylalanine, the CDR3 spans 15 amino acids. The entry retains the CDR3 DNA only, 45 bases that are in frame from base 1. TCR CDR3 regions were amplified from genomic DNA by multiplex PCR using the deep immunoSEQ assay. Extracted genomic DNA from each cell subset was spread evenly across all wells of several immunoSEQ 96-well plates, with each plate serving as a replicate. For unsorted PBMC, each replicate PCR was loaded with about 270 ng genomic DNA, equivalent to approximately 33,000 T cell genomes. Ten immunoSEQ deep assay plates were used to sequence unsorted PBMC genomic DNA. The purified libraries were quantified using a Qubit 3.0 fluorometer, sized with a Bioanalyzer 2100, and then quantified again using the KAPA Library Quantification kit. Every immunoSEQ 96-well plate was sequenced on a dedicated single-read 150-cycle Illumina NextSeq 550 flow cell. Concerning the study's data processing: Because the immunoSEQ output included only junctional sequences and no quality scores, the filtering could not be the same as the filtering used for full-length reads. Sequences were annotated with PyIR, a Python wrapper for IgBLAST v1.9, using IMGT germline references to assign V/J genes and CDR3. Reads with weak V/J assignments (E-value above 1e-6), missing CDR3, stop codons, out-of-frame junctions, or ambiguous translated residues were removed. V3J clonotypes were defined as sequences sharing the same inferred V gene, J gene, and CDR3 amino acid sequence. Percentage overlap between repertoires was calculated by dividing the number of shared unique clonotypes by the size of the smaller repertoire. RTK rarefaction, the Chao1 estimator, and Recon v2.1 estimates of unobserved clonotypes were used to assess repertoire richness. TCRdb retrieved this table from immuneACCESS and kept in-frame rearrangements only. Not all clones are present; in checked studies, unresolved V genes account for under half, and no reason is known for the remainder. From that table come the V and J calls and clone size; the DNA was used to work out D and trimming. This sample gives about 490,000 clones in total; around 73% of them show up just once. The ten largest clonotypes hold 9.5% to 15% of the sample.

This clone was seen more than once but under ten times. What antigen it recognizes has not been identified. Base-call qualities are not available, and no considerably larger clone is one nucleotide away. The donors were healthy, HIV-negative adults with no recently reported acute infections or vaccinations. All donors were Caucasian adults living in Nashville, Tennessee, USA. For unsorted samples, about 87 million PBMCs were counted, and genomic DNA was extracted using the QIAamp DNA Blood Mini kit. Blood was collected by leukapheresis, and PBMCs were isolated by Ficoll-Histopaque density gradient centrifugation and then cryopreserved in liquid nitrogen vapor phase.

The sequencing sample was made of PBMCs. The chain employs TRBV19 and TRBJ1-2; TRBD1 fits 8 bases in the junction. This sequence was found in a middle-aged woman in good health. Some clones in this sample may be carry-over from other donors' samples. The bases are TGTGCCAGTAGTATAGATGCAGGGGGCTCCTATGGCTACACCTTC. It encodes CASSIDAGGSYGYTF.